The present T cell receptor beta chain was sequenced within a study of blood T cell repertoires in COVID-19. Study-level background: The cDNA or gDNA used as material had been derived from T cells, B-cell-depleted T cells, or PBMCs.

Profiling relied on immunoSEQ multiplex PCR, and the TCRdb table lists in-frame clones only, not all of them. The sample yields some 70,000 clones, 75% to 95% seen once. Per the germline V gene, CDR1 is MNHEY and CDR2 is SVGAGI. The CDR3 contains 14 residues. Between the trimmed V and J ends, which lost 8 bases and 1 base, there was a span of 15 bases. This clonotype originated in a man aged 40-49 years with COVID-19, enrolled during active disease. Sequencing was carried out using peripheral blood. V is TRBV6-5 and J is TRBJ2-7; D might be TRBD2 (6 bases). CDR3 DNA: TGTGCCAGCCGCGAGGAGGGGCCTTCCTACGAGCAGTACTTC. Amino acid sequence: CASREEGPSYEQYF.